Listed below are T cell receptor beta chains from one sample, sequenced in a study of siplizumab effects on memory and regulatory T cells. This table comes from immunoSEQ multiplex PCR, and its TCRdb copy is limited to in-frame clones, with some not included. Altogether some 52,000 clones are present, under 98% being singletons, with the ten largest covering about 0.6%. The sequencing input was naive CD4+ T cells sorted from blood. Receptor source: a human donor in good health. CDR3s include the opening cysteine and the closing phenylalanine or tryptophan. D genes are given only for firm matches.

>TRBV28|TRBJ2-1|NA
TGTGCCAGCAGCCTACGATTATCGGAGGAGCAGTTCTTC
CASSLRLSEEQFF
>TRBV18|TRBJ2-2|NA
TGTGCCAGCTCACCACGCCAGAACACCGGGGAGCTGTTTTTT
CASSPRQNTGELFF
>TRBV19|TRBJ2-4|NA
TGTGCCAGTAGTATCCGCCAGGCCAAAAACATTCAGTACTTC
CASSIRQAKNIQYF
>TRBV11-2|TRBJ2-1|TRBD2
TGTGCCAGCAGCTTAGAGGGCGGGAGCTACAATGAGCAGTTCTTC
CASSLEGGSYNEQFF
>TRBV19|TRBJ1-1|NA
TGTGCCAGTAGTATGGGACGGTTGAACACTGAAGCTTTCTTT
CASSMGRLNTEAFF
>TRBV19|TRBJ2-3|NA
TGTGCCAGTAGACTACCGAACACAGATACGCAGTATTTT
CASRLPNTDTQYF
>TRBV20-1|TRBJ2-7|NA
TGCAGTGCCCGGACTGGCTACGAGCAGTACTTC
CSARTGYEQYF
>TRBV9|TRBJ2-5|NA
TGTGCCAGCAGCCCGAAACAGAAGCTACAAGAGACCCAGTACTTC
CASSPKQKLQETQYF
>TRBV28|TRBJ2-7|TRBD1
TGTGCCAGCAGAACCGGGACAGCCTACAGGGACGAGCAGTACTTC
CASRTGTAYRDEQYF
>TRBV29-1|TRBJ1-5|TRBD1
TGCAGCGTGGGGGACAGGGTGGAACAGCCCCAGCATTTT
CSVGDRVEQPQHF
>TRBV30|TRBJ1-2|TRBD1
TGTGCCTGGAGTGTTGGGGCAGGGGGAAACTATGGCTACACCTTC
CAWSVGAGGNYGYTF
>TRBV13|TRBJ2-1|NA
TGTGCCAGCAGCTTAGCGGGAGTCGCCTACAATGAGCAGTTCTTC
CASSLAGVAYNEQFF
>TRBV4-1|TRBJ2-7|TRBD2
TGCGCCAGCAGCCAATCAGGAGGCGGGAGAAAGTACGAGCAGTACTTC
CASSQSGGGRKYEQYF
>TRBV5-4|TRBJ2-1|NA
TGTGCCAGCAGCTTGGGGGGGGCGGGCTCCTACAATGAGCAGTTCTTC
CASSLGGAGSYNEQFF
>TRBV25-1|TRBJ1-1|NA
TGTGCCAGCACGTTAGCAGGGCGTAGTGAAGCTTTCTTT
CASTLAGRSEAFF
>TRBV6-5|TRBJ2-2|NA
TGTGCCAGCAGTCCCCGGGACTTTTACACCGGGGAGCTGTTTTTT
CASSPRDFYTGELFF
>TRBV7-3|TRBJ2-3|NA
TGTGCCAGCAGCTTATACGGTTACCGCACAGATACGCAGTATTTT
CASSLYGYRTDTQYF